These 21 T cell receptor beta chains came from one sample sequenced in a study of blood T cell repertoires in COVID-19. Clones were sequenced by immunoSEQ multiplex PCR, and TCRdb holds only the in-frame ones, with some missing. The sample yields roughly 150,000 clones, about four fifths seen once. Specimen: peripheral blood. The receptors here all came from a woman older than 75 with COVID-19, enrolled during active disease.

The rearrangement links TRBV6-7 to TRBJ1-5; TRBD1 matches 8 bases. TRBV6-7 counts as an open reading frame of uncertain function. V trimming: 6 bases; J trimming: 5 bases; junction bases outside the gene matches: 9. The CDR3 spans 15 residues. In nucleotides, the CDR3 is TGTGCCAGCAGCTCAGGGGGCGCAGGGTATCAGCCCCAGCATTTT. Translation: CASSSGGAGYQPQHF.

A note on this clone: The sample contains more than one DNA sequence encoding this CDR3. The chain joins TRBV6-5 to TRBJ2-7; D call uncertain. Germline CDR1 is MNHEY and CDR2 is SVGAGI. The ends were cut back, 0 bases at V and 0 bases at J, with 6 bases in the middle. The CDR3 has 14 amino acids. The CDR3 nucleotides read TGTGCCAGCAGTTACTCGGGCAGCTCCTACGAGCAGTACTTC. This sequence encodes CASSYSGSSYEQYF.

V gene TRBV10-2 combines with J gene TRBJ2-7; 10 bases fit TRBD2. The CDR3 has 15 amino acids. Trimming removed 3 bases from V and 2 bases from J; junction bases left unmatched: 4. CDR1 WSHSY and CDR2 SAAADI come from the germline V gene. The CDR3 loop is CASSDTSGKPYEQYF. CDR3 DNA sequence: TGCGCCAGCAGTGACACTAGCGGGAAGCCCTACGAGCAGTACTTC.

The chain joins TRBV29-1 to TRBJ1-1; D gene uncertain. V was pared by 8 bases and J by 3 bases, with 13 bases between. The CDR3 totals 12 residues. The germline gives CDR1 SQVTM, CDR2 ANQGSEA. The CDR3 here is CSSGEGDTEAFF. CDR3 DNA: TGCAGCTCAGGAGAGGGCGACACTGAAGCTTTCTTT.

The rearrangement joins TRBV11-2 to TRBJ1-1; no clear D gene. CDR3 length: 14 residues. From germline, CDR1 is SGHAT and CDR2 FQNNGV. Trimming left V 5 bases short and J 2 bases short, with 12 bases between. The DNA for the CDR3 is TGTGCCAGCAGCCTACAGAAAGGCAACACTGAAGCTTTCTTT. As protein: CASSLQKGNTEAFF.

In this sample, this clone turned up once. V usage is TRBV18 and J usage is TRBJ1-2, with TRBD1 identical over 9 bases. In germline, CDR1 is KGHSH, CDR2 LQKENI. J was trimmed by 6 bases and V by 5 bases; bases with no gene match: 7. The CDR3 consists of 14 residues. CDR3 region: CASSSDRGQHGYTF. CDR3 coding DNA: TGTGCCAGCTCATCGGACAGGGGCCAGCATGGCTACACCTTC.

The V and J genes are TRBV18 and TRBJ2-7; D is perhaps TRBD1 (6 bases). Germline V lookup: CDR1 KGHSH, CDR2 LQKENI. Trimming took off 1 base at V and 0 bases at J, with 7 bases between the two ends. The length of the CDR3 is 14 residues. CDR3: CASSPRDTSYEQYF. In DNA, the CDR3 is TGTGCCAGCTCACCACGGGACACCTCCTACGAGCAGTACTTC.

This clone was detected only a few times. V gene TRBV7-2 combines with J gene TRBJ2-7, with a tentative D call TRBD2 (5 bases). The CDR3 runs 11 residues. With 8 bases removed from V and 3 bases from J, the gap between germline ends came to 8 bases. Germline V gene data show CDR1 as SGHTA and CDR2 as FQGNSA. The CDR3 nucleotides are TGTGCCAGCGAGCGGTACTACGAGCAGTACTTC. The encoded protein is CASERYYEQYF.

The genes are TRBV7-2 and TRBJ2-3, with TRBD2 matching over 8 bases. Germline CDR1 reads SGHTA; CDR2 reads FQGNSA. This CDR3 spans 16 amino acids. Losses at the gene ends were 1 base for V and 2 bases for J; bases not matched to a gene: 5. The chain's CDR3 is CASSLVGGGITDTQYF. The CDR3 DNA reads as TGTGCCAGCAGCTTAGTGGGCGGGGGGATCACAGATACGCAGTATTTT.

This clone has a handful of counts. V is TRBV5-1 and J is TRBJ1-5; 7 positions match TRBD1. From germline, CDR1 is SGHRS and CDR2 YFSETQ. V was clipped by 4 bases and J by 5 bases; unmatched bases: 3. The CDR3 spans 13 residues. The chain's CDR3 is CASSAQGDQPQHF. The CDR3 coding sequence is TGCGCCAGCAGCGCCCAGGGGGATCAGCCCCAGCATTTT.

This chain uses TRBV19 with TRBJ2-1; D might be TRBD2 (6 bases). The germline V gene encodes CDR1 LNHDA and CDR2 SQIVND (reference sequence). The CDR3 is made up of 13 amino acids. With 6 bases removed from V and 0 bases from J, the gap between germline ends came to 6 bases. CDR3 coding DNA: TGTGCCAGTAGAGCGGGCTCCTACAATGAGCAGTTCTTC. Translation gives CASRAGSYNEQFF.

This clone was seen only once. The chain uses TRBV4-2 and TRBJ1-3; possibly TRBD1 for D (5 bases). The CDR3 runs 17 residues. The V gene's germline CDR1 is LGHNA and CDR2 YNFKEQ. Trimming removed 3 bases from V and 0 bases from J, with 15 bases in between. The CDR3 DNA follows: TGTGCCAGCAGCCACCCAGCGGGACCGAACTCTGGAAACACCATATATTTT. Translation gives CASSHPAGPNSGNTIYF.

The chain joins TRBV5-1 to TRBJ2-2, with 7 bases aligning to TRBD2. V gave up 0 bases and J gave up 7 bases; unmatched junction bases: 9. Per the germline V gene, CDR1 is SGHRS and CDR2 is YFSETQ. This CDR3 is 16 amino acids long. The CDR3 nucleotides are TGCGCCAGCAGCTTGGCGGGAGGTGTTGTTTTCGGGGAGCTGTTTTTT. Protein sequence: CASSLAGGVVFGELFF.

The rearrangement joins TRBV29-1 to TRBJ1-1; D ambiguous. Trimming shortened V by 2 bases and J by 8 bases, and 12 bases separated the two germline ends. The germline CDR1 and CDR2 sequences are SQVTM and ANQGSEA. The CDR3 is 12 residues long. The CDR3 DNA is TGCAGCGTTGAACTCAGTTATCACGAAGCTTTCTTT. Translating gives CSVELSYHEAFF.

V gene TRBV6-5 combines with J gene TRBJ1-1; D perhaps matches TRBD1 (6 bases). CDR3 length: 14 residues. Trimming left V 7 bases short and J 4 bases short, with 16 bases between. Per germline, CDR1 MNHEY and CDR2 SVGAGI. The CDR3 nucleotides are TGTGCCAGCATTTTAGACAGGTATGGCACTGAAGCTTTCTTT. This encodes CASILDRYGTEAFF.

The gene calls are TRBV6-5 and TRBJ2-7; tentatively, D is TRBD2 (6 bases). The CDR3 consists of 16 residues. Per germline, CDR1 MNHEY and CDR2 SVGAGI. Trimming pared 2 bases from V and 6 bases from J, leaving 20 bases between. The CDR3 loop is CASSYDGLARRGEQYF. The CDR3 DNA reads TGTGCCAGCAGTTACGACGGTCTAGCGCGACGGGGCGAGCAGTACTTC.

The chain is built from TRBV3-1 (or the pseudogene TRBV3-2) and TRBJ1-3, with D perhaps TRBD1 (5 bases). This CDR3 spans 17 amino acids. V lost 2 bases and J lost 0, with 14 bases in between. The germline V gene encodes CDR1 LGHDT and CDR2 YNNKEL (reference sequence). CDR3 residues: CASSQLPHGHSGNTIYF. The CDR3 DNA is TGTGCCAGCAGCCAATTGCCCCACGGACACTCTGGAAACACCATATATTTT.

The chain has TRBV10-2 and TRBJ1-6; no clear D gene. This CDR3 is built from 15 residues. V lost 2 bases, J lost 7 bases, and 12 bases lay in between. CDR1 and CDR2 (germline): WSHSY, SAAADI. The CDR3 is CASSETNRLNSPLHF. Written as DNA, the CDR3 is TGCGCCAGCAGTGAGACCAACAGATTAAATTCACCCCTCCACTTT.

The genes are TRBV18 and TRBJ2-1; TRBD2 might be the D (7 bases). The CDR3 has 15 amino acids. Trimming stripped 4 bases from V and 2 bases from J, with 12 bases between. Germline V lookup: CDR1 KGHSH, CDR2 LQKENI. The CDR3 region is CASSRVGGPYNEQFF. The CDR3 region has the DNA TGTGCCAGCTCACGAGTCGGGGGGCCCTACAATGAGCAGTTCTTC.

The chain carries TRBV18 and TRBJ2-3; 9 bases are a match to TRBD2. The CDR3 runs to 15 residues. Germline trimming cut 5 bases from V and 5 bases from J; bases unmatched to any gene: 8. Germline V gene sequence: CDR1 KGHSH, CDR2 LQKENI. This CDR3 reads CASSRRLAEKDTQYF. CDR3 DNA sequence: TGTGCCAGCTCAAGGAGACTAGCGGAAAAAGATACGCAGTATTTT.

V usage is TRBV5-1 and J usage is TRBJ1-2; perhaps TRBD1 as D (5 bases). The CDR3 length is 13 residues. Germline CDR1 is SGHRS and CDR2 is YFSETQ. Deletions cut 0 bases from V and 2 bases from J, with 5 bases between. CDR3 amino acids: CASSLEGNYGYTF. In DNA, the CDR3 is TGCGCCAGCAGCTTGGAGGGGAACTATGGCTACACCTTC.